The subject of this entry is one TCR beta chain. Its specificity is not known. Germline loops: CDR1 SGHDN, CDR2 FVKESK. The trim removed 0 bases at V and 7 bases at J, leaving 15 bases unmatched. The CDR3 extends over 18 amino acids. Over chemoradiotherapy, repertoires were sampled more than once. The repertoire was sequenced with immunoSEQ multiplex PCR; TCRdb's copy has only in-frame clones and lacks some. The sample records under 15,000 clones, around three quarters being singletons. These data are taken from a study of chemoradiotherapy in HPV16-positive cancers. Notes on the study in general: Candidate HPV-specific clones and E7-related TCR motifs grew in tumor during treatment.

The sample here was taken from a patient who underwent chemoradiotherapy. J is TRBJ1-2 and V is TRBV14; 9 bases match TRBD1. The sequence derives from a human donor with HPV-associated anogenital cancer. In DNA, the CDR3 is TGTGCCAGCAGCCAAGACCGGCGCGGGACAGGGTATCTCTCTGGCTACACCTTC. It codes for CASSQDRRGTGYLSGYTF.